This TCR beta chain was sequenced for a study of cytomegalovirus exposure and HLA in healthy donors. TCRdb keeps only in-frame clones here, not all; method: immunoSEQ multiplex PCR. The sample holds 200,000 to 300,000 clones, 90% seen once. On this clone itself: No antigen is known for it.

The CDR3 has 15 residues. Losses at the gene ends were 5 bases for V and 3 bases for J; bases not matched to a gene: 10. Germline V gene lookup returns CDR1 SGDLS and CDR2 YYNGEE. Broader study findings: In vitro assays verified that three CMV-associated chains recognized CMV antigens specifically. Rare sequences made up most TCRs, while some public TCRs were found in many donors.

The source of this sequence is a woman aged 25 to 39 in good health and CMV-seronegative. Sequenced material: PBMCs. The chain is built from TRBV9 and TRBJ2-7; 8 bases map to TRBD2. The CDR3 DNA is TGTGCCAGCAGTTACCTAGCGGGCCCCAGCTACGAGCAGTACTTC. Protein product: CASSYLAGPSYEQYF.